Following are 2 T cell receptor beta chains from one sample sequenced in a study of response to subunit inactivated influenza vaccine. One entry per CDR3 protein, called by TCRdb with MiXCR from the RT-PCR reads. This table holds 500,000 to 700,000 distinct CDR3 sequences, 20% to 25% found once. The sample also formed part of further work on T cells expressing NK-cell markers. This second study notes: As the method of synthesis, 5'RACE template switching with UMIs yielded TCR beta cDNA.

This sample comprised CD4+ T cells sorted from PBMCs, obtained 12 days after vaccination. The receptors here all came from a man aged 50-59 years who received an inactivated influenza vaccine.

This clonotype was counted between two and nine times. The chain combines TRBV5-1 with TRBJ2-5, with 8 nucleotides matching TRBD2. CDR1 SGHRS and CDR2 YFSETQ come from the germline V gene. V trimming: 6 bases; J trimming: 2 bases; junction bases outside the gene matches: 6. The CDR3 length is 14 residues. The CDR3 region has the DNA TGCGCCAGCAATAGCGGGAAGCAACAAGAGACCCAGTACTTC. Translation: CASNSGKQQETQYF.

V usage is TRBV5-5 and J usage is TRBJ1-5; D might be TRBD1 (5 bases). CDR3 length: 14 amino acids. With 2 bases removed from V and 5 bases from J, the gap between germline ends came to 11 bases. Germline CDR1 SGHKS, CDR2 YYEKEE (reference sequence). CDR3 in amino acids: CASSFTRGYQPQHF. For the CDR3, the DNA is TGTGCCAGCAGCTTTACGCGGGGCTATCAGCCCCAGCATTTT.